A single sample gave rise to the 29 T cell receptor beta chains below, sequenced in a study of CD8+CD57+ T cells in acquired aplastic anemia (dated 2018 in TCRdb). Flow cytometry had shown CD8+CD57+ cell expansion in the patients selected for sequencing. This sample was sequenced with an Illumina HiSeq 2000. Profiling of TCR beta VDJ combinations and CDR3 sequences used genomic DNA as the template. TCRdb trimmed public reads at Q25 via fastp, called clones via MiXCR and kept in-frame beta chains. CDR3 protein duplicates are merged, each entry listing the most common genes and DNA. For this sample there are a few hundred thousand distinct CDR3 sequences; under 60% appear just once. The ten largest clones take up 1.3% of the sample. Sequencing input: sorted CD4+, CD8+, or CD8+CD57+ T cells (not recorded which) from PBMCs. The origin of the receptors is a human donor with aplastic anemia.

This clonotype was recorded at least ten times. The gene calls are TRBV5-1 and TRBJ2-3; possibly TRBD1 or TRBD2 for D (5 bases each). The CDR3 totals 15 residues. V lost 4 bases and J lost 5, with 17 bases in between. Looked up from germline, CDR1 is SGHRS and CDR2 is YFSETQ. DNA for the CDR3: TGCGCCAGCAGCAAGGTTATGGGGGAATTAGATACGCAGTATTTT. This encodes CASSKVMGELDTQYF.

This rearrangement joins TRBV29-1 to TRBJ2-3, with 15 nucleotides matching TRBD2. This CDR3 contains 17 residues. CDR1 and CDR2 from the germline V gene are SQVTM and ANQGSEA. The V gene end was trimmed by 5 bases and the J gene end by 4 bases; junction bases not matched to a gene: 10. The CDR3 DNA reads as TGCAGCGTTCGACGGACTAGCGGGGGGGCCGGCGCAGATACGCAGTATTTT. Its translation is CSVRRTSGGAGADTQYF.

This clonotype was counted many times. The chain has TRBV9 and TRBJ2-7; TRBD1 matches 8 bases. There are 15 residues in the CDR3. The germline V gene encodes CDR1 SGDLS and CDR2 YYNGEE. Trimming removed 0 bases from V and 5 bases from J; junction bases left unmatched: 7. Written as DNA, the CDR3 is TGTGCCAGCAGCGTAGATGGGCAGGGGGCAGACGAGCAGTACTTC. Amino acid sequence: CASSVDGQGADEQYF.

CDR3 residues: CASSVPSGGVFF. CDR3 DNA sequence: TGTGCCAGCAGCGTCCCTAGCGGGGGGGTGTTTTTT. The J gene is TRBJ2-2, the V gene TRBV5-6; TRBD2 aligns across 12 bases. J lost 15 bases, V lost 4 bases, and 4 bases had no gene match. CDR3 size: 12 residues. Germline V gene lookup returns CDR1 SGHDT and CDR2 YYEEEE.

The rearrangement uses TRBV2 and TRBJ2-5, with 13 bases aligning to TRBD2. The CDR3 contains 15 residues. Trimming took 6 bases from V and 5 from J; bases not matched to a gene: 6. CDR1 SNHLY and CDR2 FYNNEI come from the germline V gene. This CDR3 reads CASSPGGLAGETQYF. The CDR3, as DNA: TGTGCCAGCAGCCCAGGGGGACTAGCGGGGGAGACCCAGTACTTC. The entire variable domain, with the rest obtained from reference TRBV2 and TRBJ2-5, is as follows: EPEVTQTPSHQVTQMGQEVILRCVPISNHLYFYWYRQILGQKVEFLVSFYNNEISEKSEIFDDQFSVERPDGSNFTLKIRSTKLEDSAMYFCASSPGGLAGETQYFGPGTRLLVL.

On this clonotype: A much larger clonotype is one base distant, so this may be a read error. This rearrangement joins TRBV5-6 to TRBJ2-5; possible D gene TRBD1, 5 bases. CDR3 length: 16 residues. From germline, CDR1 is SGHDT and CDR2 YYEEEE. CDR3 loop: CAGSSFHSGPPETQYF. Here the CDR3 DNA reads TGTGCCGGCAGCTCCTTCCATTCAGGGCCCCCAGAGACCCAGTACTTC.

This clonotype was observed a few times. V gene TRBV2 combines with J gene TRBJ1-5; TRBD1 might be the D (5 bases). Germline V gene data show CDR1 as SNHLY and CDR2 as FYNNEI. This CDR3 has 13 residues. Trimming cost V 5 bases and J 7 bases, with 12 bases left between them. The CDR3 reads CASSSGLWQPQHF. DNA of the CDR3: TGTGCCAGCAGTTCAGGGTTGTGGCAGCCCCAGCATTTT.

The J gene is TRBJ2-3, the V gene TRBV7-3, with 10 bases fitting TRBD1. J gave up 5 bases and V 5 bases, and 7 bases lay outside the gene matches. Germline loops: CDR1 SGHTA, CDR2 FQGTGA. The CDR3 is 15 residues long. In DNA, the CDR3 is TGTGCCAGCAGCCCCGGGACAGGGGAAGGAGATACGCAGTATTTT. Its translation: CASSPGTGEGDTQYF.

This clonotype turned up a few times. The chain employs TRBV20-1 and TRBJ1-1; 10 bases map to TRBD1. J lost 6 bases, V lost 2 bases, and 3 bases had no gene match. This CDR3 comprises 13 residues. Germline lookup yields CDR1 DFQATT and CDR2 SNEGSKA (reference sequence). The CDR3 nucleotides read TGCAGTGCTAGACCAGGACAGGGGGCTGAAGCTTTCTTT. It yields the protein CSARPGQGAEAFF.

The CDR3 sequence: CATSDLDLAGVDEQFF. The CDR3 nucleotides are TGTGCCACCAGTGATTTGGATCTAGCGGGAGTCGATGAGCAGTTCTTC. This rearrangement joins TRBV24-1 to TRBJ2-1, with 10 bases fitting TRBD2. With 0 bases clipped from V and 8 bases from J, the junction kept 6 bases outside the gene matches. This CDR3 spans 16 amino acids. Germline-derived CDR1 and CDR2 are KGHDR and SFDVKD.

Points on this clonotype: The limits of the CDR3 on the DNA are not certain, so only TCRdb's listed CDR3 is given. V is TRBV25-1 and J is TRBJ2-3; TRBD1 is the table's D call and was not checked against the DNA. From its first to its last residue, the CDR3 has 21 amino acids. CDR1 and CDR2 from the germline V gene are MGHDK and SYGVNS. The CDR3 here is CASSFYICSATDRGSTDTQYF.

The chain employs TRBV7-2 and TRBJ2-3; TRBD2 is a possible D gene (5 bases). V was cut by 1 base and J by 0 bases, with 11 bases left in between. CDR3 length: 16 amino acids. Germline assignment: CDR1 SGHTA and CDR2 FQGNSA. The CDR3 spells CASSLEAATSTDTQYF. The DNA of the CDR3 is TGTGCCAGCAGCTTAGAAGCGGCTACTAGCACAGATACGCAGTATTTT.

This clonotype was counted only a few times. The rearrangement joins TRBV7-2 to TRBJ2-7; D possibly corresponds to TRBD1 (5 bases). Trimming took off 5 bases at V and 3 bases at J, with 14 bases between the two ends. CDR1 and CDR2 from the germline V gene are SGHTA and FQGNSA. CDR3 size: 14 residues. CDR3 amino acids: CASSPKLGHYEQYF. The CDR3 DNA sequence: TGTGCCAGCAGCCCAAAGCTGGGGCACTACGAGCAGTACTTC.

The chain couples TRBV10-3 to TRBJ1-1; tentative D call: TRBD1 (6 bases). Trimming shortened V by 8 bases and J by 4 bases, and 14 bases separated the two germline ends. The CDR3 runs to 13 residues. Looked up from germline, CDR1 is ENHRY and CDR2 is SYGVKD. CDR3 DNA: TGTGCCATCCTAGGGGGGCCCGGCACTGAAGCTTTCTTT. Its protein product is CAILGGPGTEAFF.

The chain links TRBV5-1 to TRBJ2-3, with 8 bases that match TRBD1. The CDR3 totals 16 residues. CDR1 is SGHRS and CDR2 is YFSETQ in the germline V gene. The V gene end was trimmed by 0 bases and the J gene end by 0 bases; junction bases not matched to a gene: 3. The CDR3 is CASSLAGTGSTDTQYF. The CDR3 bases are TGCGCCAGCAGCTTGGCCGGGACAGGAAGCACAGATACGCAGTATTTT.

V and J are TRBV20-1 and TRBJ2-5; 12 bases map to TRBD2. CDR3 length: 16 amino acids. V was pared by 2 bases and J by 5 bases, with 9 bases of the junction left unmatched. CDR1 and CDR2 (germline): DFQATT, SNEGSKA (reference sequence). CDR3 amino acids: CSARPPTSGSKETQYF. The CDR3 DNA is TGCAGTGCTAGACCACCGACTAGCGGGAGTAAGGAGACCCAGTACTTC.

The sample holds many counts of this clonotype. The CDR3: CASSLNTIGVGYGYTF. The CDR3 DNA sequence: TGTGCCAGCAGCTTAAATACGATTGGGGTCGGCTATGGCTACACCTTC. The chain employs TRBV7-9 and TRBJ1-2, with unresolved D. The V gene lost 2 bases and the J gene lost 4 bases, with 17 bases spanning the gap. The CDR3 length is 16 residues. Germline lookup yields CDR1 SEHNR and CDR2 FQNEAQ (reference sequence).

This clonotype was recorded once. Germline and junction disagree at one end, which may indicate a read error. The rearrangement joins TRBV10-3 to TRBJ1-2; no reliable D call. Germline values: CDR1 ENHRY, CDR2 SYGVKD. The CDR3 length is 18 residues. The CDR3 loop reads CAISDLRVVDLANYSYTF. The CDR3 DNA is TGTGCCATCAGTGATCTACGAGTGGTGGATCTTGCTAACTATAGCTACACCTTC.

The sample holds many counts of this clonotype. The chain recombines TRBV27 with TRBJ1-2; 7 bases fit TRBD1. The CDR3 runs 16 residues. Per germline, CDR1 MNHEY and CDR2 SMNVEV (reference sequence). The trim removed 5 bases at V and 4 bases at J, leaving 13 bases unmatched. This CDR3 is CASSPQGGGRSYGYTF. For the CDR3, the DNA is TGTGCCAGCAGTCCGCAGGGGGGGGGGCGCAGCTATGGCTACACCTTC.

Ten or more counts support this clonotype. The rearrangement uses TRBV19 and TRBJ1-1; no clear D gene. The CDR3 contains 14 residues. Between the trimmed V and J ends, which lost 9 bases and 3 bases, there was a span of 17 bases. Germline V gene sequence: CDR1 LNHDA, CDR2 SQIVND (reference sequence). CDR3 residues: CASTPGLRDTEAFF. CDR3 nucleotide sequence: TGTGCCAGCACCCCCGGACTGAGGGACACTGAAGCTTTCTTT.

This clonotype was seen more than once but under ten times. CDR3 sequence (DNA): TGCAGTGCTAGAGATCGGACCTTGAGCTCCTACGAGCAGTACTTC. This gives the protein CSARDRTLSSYEQYF. The rearrangement links TRBV20-1 to TRBJ2-7, with no clear D. This CDR3 contains 15 residues. Germline CDR1 DFQATT, CDR2 SNEGSKA (reference sequence). Trimming took 0 bases from V and 0 from J, leaving 12 bases between them.

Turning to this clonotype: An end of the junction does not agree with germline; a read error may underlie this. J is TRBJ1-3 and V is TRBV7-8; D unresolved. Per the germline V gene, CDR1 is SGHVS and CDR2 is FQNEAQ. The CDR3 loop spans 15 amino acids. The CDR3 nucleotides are TGTGCCAGCAGCTTCCGAGCAGGATATGGAAGCACCATATATTTT. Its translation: CASSFRAGYGSTIYF.

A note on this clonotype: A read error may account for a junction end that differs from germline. CDR3 residues: CATSDPSNREGIEQYF. CDR3 sequence (DNA): TGTGCCACCAGTGACCCCTCTAACAGGGAGGGGATCGAGCAGTACTTC. V usage is TRBV6-5 and J usage is TRBJ2-7, with D tentatively TRBD2 (7 bases). Germline CDR1 reads MNHEY; CDR2 reads SVGAGI. The CDR3 spans 16 residues.

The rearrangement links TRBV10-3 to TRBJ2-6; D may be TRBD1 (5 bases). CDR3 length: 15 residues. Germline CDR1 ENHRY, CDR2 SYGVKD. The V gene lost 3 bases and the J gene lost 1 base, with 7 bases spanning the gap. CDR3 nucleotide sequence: TGTGCCATCAGTGACTCAGGGTCTGGGGCCAACGTCCTGACTTTC. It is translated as CAISDSGSGANVLTF.

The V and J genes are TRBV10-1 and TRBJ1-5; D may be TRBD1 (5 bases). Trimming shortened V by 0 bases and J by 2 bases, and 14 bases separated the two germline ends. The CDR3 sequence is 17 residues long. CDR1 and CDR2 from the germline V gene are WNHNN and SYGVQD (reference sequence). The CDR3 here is CASSESMTADRNQPQHF. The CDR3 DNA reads TGCGCCAGCAGTGAGTCTATGACAGCCGATCGCAATCAGCCCCAGCATTTT.

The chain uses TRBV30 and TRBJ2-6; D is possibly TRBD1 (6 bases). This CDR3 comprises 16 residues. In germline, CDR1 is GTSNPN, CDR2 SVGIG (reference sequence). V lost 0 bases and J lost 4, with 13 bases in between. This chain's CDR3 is CAWSVRAGAGANVLTF. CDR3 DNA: TGTGCCTGGAGTGTACGGGCAGGGGCCGGGGCCAACGTCCTGACTTTC.

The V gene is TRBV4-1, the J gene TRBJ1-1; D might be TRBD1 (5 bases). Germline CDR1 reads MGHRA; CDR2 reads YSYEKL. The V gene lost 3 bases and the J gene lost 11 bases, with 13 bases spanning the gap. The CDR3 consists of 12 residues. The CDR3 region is CASSHTGPWAFF. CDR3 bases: TGCGCCAGCAGCCACACGGGACCGTGGGCTTTCTTT.

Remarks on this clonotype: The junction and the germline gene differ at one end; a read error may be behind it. The chain's CDR3 is CAGSLQGRTGYTF. For the CDR3, the DNA is TGTGCCGGCAGCTTACAGGGCAGGACGGGCTACACCTTT. The chain recombines TRBV7-9 with TRBJ1-2, with a tentative D call TRBD1 (6 bases). Germline CDR1 SEHNR, CDR2 FQNEAQ (reference sequence). The CDR3 runs 13 residues.

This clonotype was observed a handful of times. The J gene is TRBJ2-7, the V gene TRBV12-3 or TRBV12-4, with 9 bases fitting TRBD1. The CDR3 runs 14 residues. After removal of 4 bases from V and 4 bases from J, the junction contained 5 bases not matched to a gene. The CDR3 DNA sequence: TGTGCCAGCAGTTCCACAGGGGGCTTGTACGAGCAGTACTTC. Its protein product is CASSSTGGLYEQYF.